This note documents a single T cell receptor beta chain sequence. Vbeta (60) and Jbeta (13) primers were used in the PCR. The assay was immunoSEQ multiplex PCR, and TCRdb's table has in-frame clones only and misses some. The sample holds 300,000 or so clones, 70% to 90% seen once. These data belong to a study of cytomegalovirus exposure and HLA in healthy donors. The V and J ends lost 5 bases and 2 bases respectively, with 16 bases between them. Looked up from germline, CDR1 is PRHDT and CDR2 is FYEKMQ (reference sequence). This CDR3 comprises 15 residues. The clonotype comes from a middle-aged woman in good health and CMV-seropositive. The material sequenced was PBMCs. The V and J genes are TRBV13 and TRBJ2-7, with D perhaps TRBD1 (6 bases). The CDR3 spells CASSVLSGDPYEQYF. The CDR3 DNA reads TGTGCCAGCAGCGTGCTTTCAGGGGATCCCTACGAGCAGTACTTC.